This TCR beta chain was found in a study of blood T cell repertoires in COVID-19. Whole-study context: COVID-19 samples from acute and convalescent phases originated in the United States, Italy and Spain. PBMCs, B-cell-depleted T cells, or T cells provided the cDNA or gDNA that made up the material.

In the original processing: Amplification of reference gene primers provided the estimated nucleated cell counts. The repertoire was sequenced with immunoSEQ multiplex PCR; TCRdb's copy has only in-frame clones and lacks some. V, J and clone size derive from that table, while D and trimming were established from the DNA sequence. Of tens of thousands of clones in the sample, just over 85% were seen once. The CDR3 is made up of 16 amino acids. CDR1 and CDR2 (germline): SGHRS, YFSETQ. V dropped 2 bases and J dropped 0 bases, with 13 bases sitting between them. The sequenced material came from peripheral blood. This sequence originates from a man between 65 and 79 years old with active COVID-19. The V call is TRBV5-1, the J call TRBJ2-3; a possible D gene is TRBD2 (6 bases). The CDR3 DNA is TGCGCCAGCAGCTTAATGGGGGGAACTAGCACAGATACGCAGTATTTT. Translated: CASSLMGGTSTDTQYF. Supplemented by reference TRBV5-1 and TRBJ2-3, the full variable domain reads KAGVTQTPRYLIKTRGQQVTLSCSPISGHRSVSWYQQTPGQGLQFLFEYFSETQRNKGNFPGRFSGRQFSNSRSEMNVSTLELGDSALYLCASSLMGGTSTDTQYFGPGTRLTVL.